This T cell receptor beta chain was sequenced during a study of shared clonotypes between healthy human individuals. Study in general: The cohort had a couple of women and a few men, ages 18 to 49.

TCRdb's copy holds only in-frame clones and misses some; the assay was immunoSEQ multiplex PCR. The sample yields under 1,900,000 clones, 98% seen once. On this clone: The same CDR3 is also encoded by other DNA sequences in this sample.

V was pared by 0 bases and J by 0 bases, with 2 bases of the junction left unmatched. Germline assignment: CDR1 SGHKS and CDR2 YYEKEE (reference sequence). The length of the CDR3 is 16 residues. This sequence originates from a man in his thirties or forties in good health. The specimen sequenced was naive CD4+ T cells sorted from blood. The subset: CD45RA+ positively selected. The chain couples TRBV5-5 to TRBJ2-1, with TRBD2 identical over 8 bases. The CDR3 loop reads CASSLASGSSYNEQFF. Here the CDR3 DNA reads TGTGCCAGCAGCTTGGCAAGCGGGAGCTCCTACAATGAGCAGTTCTTC.